A single sample is the source of the 25 T cell receptor beta chains below, sequenced in a study of T cell repertoires in cytomegalovirus infection. Their recognized antigens are unknown. TCRdb processed the reads anew with MiXCR; each CDR3 protein has one entry. The data hold hundreds of thousands of distinct CDR3 sequences, with about 30% observed a single time. This sample comprised cultured CD8+ T cells from PBMCs, obtained from culture after CMV antigen stimulation. The receptors were gathered from a human donor in good health (CMV status not recorded). Some clones in this sample may be carry-over from other donors' samples.

The rearrangement joins TRBV7-2 to TRBJ1-5; the D is unclear. The CDR3 sequence is 15 residues long. V lost 4 bases, J lost 5 bases, and 15 bases lay in between. Germline V lookup: CDR1 SGHTA, CDR2 FQGNSA. CDR3: CASSWDSEADQPQHF. The CDR3 DNA sequence: TGTGCCAGCAGCTGGGATTCAGAGGCGGATCAGCCCCAGCATTTT. Complete variable domain (other parts from reference TRBV7-2 and TRBJ1-5): GAGVSQSPSNKVTEKGKDVELRCDPISGHTALYWYRQSLGQGLEFLIYFQGNSAPDKSGLPSDRFSAERTGGSVSTLTIQRTQQEDSAVYLCASSWDSEADQPQHFGDGTRLSIL.

This clonotype was seen a few times. The DNA of the CDR3 is TGTGCCAGCAGCTTATGGGGGGCAGGGGTATACCAAGAGACCCAGTACTTC. It codes for CASSLWGAGVYQETQYF. This sequence joins TRBV7-6 and TRBJ2-5; TRBD1 or TRBD2 may be the D gene (6 bases each). V lost 2 bases and J 0 bases, leaving 16 bases between the germline ends. CDR3 size: 17 residues. The germline CDR1 and CDR2 sequences are SGHVS and FNYEAQ.

V gene TRBV27 combines with J gene TRBJ2-5; TRBD1 is a possible D gene (5 bases). The ends were cut back, 6 bases at V and 1 base at J, with 18 bases in the middle. Germline V CDR1 and CDR2: MNHEY, SMNVEV (reference sequence). The CDR3 covers 16 residues. In nucleotides, the CDR3 is TGTGCCAGCAGCCAAAGGTCCTTCAGGGCCCAAGAGACCCAGTACTTC. It translates to CASSQRSFRAQETQYF.

This clonotype was seen once. A much larger clone sits a single nucleotide away, making a read error possible. The chain joins TRBV7-2 to TRBJ2-1, with 7 bases fitting TRBD2. V dropped 10 bases and J dropped 3; count of bases not matched to a gene: 9. This CDR3 contains 14 residues. Germline V lookup: CDR1 SGHTA, CDR2 FQGNSA. CDR3 region: CANRERGVYNEQFF. The CDR3 coding sequence is TGTGCCAACAGAGAACGGGGGGTCTACAATGAGCAGTTCTTC.

V is TRBV7-7 and J is TRBJ2-1; D perhaps matches TRBD2 (6 bases). V was pared by 11 bases and J by 0 bases, with 14 bases between. This CDR3 spans 14 amino acids. CDR1 is SSHAT, CDR2 FNYEAQ, per germline (reference sequence). The CDR3 DNA reads TGTGCCCTCAGGAGGGCAAGCTCCTACAATGAGCAGTTCTTC. It yields the protein CALRRASSYNEQFF.

This clonotype was counted at least ten times. This chain connects TRBV7-2 to TRBJ2-4, with TRBD2 as a possible D gene (5 bases). V was cut by 4 bases and J by 8 bases, with 15 bases left in between. The CDR3 consists of 14 residues. The germline gives CDR1 SGHTA, CDR2 FQGNSA. CDR3: CASSSTGRRDIQYF. CDR3 in DNA: TGTGCCAGCAGCTCGACGGGAAGAAGGGACATTCAGTACTTC.

Points on this clonotype: Since a much larger clone is just one base distant, this may be a read error. The chain links TRBV7-3 to TRBJ2-7, with a possible D match to TRBD1 (6 bases). Germline V gene data show CDR1 as SGHTA and CDR2 as FQGTGA. The V end was cut by 3 bases, the J end by 3 bases, with 9 bases between. This CDR3 comprises 13 residues. The CDR3 DNA is TGTGCCAGCAGCTTGTACAGGGACTACGAGCAGTACTTC. Amino acids: CASSLYRDYEQYF.

This clonotype was seen repeatedly, ten times or more. The gene calls are TRBV7-2 and TRBJ1-1; tentatively, D is TRBD1 (6 bases). Germline V lookup: CDR1 SGHTA, CDR2 FQGNSA. V was pared by 2 bases and J by 5 bases, with 15 bases between. There are 15 residues in the CDR3. CDR3 bases: TGTGCCAGCAGCTTAAAGTCCAGGGGTGGGACTGAAGCTTTCTTT. The encoded protein is CASSLKSRGGTEAFF.

This clonotype was picked up one time. The rearrangement uses TRBV10-3 and TRBJ1-3, with D uncertain. Per germline, CDR1 ENHRY and CDR2 SYGVKD. V lost 9 bases and J 1 base, leaving 13 bases between the germline ends. CDR3 size: 14 residues. CDR3 sequence: CAILSEASGNTIYF. CDR3 nucleotide sequence: TGTGCCATTCTGTCAGAGGCTTCTGGAAACACCATATATTTT.

The chain couples TRBV5-1 to TRBJ1-5, with 8 bases aligning to TRBD1. CDR1 is SGHRS, CDR2 YFSETQ, per germline. The junction had 5 bases not matched to a gene; V was cut back by 4 bases and J by 5 bases. The CDR3 runs to 14 residues. In DNA, the CDR3 is TGCGCCAGCAGCGAAGGACAGGGCCATCAGCCCCAGCATTTT. Translated: CASSEGQGHQPQHF.

The chain has TRBV28 and TRBJ1-2, with D hard to call. The germline V and J ends were trimmed by 11 bases and 2 bases, with 21 bases remaining between them. The CDR3 has 15 residues. Germline V gene sequence: CDR1 MDHEN, CDR2 SYDVKM. CDR3 sequence reads: CAVRGSASKNYGYTF. The CDR3 nucleotides are TGTGCCGTTCGTGGGTCAGCGAGCAAAAACTATGGCTACACCTTC.

The chain employs TRBV19 and TRBJ1-1; D might be TRBD1 (5 bases). Looked up from germline, CDR1 is LNHDA and CDR2 is SQIVND (reference sequence). The ends were cut back, 6 bases at V and 0 bases at J, with 14 bases in the middle. This CDR3 has 15 residues. Here the CDR3 reads CASSLFQGLNTEAFF. The CDR3 DNA reads as TGTGCCAGTAGCCTTTTTCAGGGTTTGAACACTGAAGCTTTCTTT.

The chain couples TRBV4-3 to TRBJ2-1; 10 nucleotides align to TRBD2. Germline V gene lookup returns CDR1 LGHNA and CDR2 YSLEER. The CDR3 length is 17 residues. The trim removed 4 bases at V and 0 bases at J, leaving 6 bases unmatched. CDR3 sequence: CASSPRERGGSYNEQFF. Written as DNA, the CDR3 is TGCGCCAGCAGCCCGAGGGAGCGGGGGGGCTCCTACAATGAGCAGTTCTTC.

This clonotype was counted at least ten times. The V gene is TRBV12-3 or TRBV12-4, the J gene TRBJ1-5, with a weak D call TRBD1 (5 bases). The CDR3 is 12 amino acids. Trimming cost V 1 base and J 7 bases, with 5 bases left between them. The chain's CDR3 is CASSLGTQPQHF. The CDR3 region has the DNA TGTGCCAGCAGTTTAGGGACACAGCCCCAGCATTTT.

The chain recombines TRBV5-1 with TRBJ2-1; D is unresolved. Germline CDR1 SGHRS, CDR2 YFSETQ. Trimming stripped 0 bases from V and 9 bases from J, with 10 bases between. The CDR3 is 13 amino acids. In DNA form, the CDR3 reads TGCGCCAGCAGCTTGGCCGAGAATCCTGAGCAGTTCTTC. Protein: CASSLAENPEQFF.

The V call is TRBV27, the J call TRBJ2-3; 9 nucleotides match TRBD2. Germline V gives CDR1 MNHEY, CDR2 SMNVEV (reference sequence). This CDR3 comprises 18 residues. Trimming at V came to 0 bases and at J to 5 bases, leaving 12 bases not matched to a gene. The CDR3 sequence is CASSLSSGGTRGEDTQYF. The CDR3 DNA sequence: TGTGCCAGCAGTTTATCCAGCGGGGGGACGCGGGGGGAAGATACGCAGTATTTT.

This chain links TRBV5-5 with TRBJ2-1; 10 nucleotides line up with TRBD2. CDR3 length: 17 amino acids. V dropped 4 bases and J dropped 0; count of bases not matched to a gene: 7. Germline lookup yields CDR1 SGHKS and CDR2 YYEKEE (reference sequence). This CDR3 is CASSPGTSASSYNEQFF. In DNA form, the CDR3 reads TGTGCCAGCAGCCCGGGGACTAGCGCTAGCTCCTACAATGAGCAGTTCTTC.

A few counts support this clonotype. The gene calls are TRBV6-5 and TRBJ1-2; D call uncertain. In germline, CDR1 is MNHEY, CDR2 SVGAGI. This CDR3 is built from 13 residues. The V end was cut by 2 bases, the J end by 2 bases, with 6 bases between. The chain's CDR3 is CASSYDGNYGYTF. The CDR3, as DNA: TGTGCCAGCAGTTACGACGGAAACTATGGCTACACCTTC.

The chain couples TRBV12-3 or TRBV12-4 to TRBJ2-7, with a tentative D call TRBD1 (6 bases). Trimming shortened V by 6 bases and J by 1 base, and 13 bases separated the two germline ends. The CDR3 length is 14 residues. The CDR3 is CASSPDRLSYEQYF. The CDR3 DNA is TGTGCCAGCAGCCCAGACAGGTTATCCTACGAGCAGTACTTC.

The genes are TRBV4-2 and TRBJ1-2, with D perhaps TRBD1 (6 bases). CDR1 and CDR2 (germline): LGHNA, YNFKEQ. Trimming took off 6 bases at V and 1 base at J, with 12 bases between the two ends. The CDR3 runs to 14 residues. CDR3 protein: CASSGGAFNYGYTF. For the CDR3, the DNA is TGTGCCAGCAGTGGGGGCGCATTTAACTATGGCTACACCTTC.

The gene calls are TRBV6-6 and TRBJ1-4; 9 nucleotides agree with TRBD1. CDR3 length equals 14 residues. The germline CDR1 and CDR2 sequences are MNHNY and SVGAGI (reference sequence). V lost 4 bases and J lost 6; bases outside the gene matches: 3. The CDR3 DNA is TGTGCCAGCAGTTCGGGACAGGGTTATGAAAAACTGTTTTTT. Its translation is CASSSGQGYEKLFF.

The CDR3 region is CASGLVHGGQAFF. In DNA form, the CDR3 reads TGTGCTAGTGGTTTGGTACACGGGGGGCAAGCTTTCTTT. V gene TRBV12-5 combines with J gene TRBJ1-1; D is perhaps TRBD1 (6 bases). The germline V and J ends were trimmed by 0 bases and 9 bases, with 11 bases remaining between them. The CDR3 consists of 13 residues. Germline-derived CDR1 and CDR2 are LGHNT and FRNRAP.

The rearrangement joins TRBV6-5 to TRBJ2-7, with 9 positions matching TRBD2. CDR1 is MNHEY and CDR2 is SVGAGI in the germline V gene. The CDR3 is made up of 14 amino acids. V was clipped by 5 bases and J by 3 bases; unmatched bases: 5. This CDR3 reads CASSPGLANYEQYF. The CDR3 DNA reads TGTGCCAGCAGTCCCGGACTAGCGAACTACGAGCAGTACTTC.

This clonotype has a count of ten or more. V is TRBV7-9 and J is TRBJ2-7, with 7 bases identical to TRBD1. CDR3 length equals 18 residues. J was trimmed by 0 bases and V by 6 bases; bases with no gene match: 17. From germline, CDR1 is SEHNR and CDR2 FQNEAQ (reference sequence). CDR3 region: CASSSAHLTGSFSYEQYF. CDR3 sequence (DNA): TGTGCCAGCAGTTCCGCTCACCTGACAGGGTCATTCTCCTACGAGCAGTACTTC.

This clonotype was seen more than once but under ten times. Here the CDR3 reads CASILAGGSTDTQYF. CDR3 bases: TGTGCCAGCATCCTAGCGGGGGGGAGCACAGATACGCAGTATTTT. This chain uses TRBV7-9 with TRBJ2-3, with TRBD2 identical over 12 bases. Germline-derived CDR1 and CDR2 are SEHNR and FQNEAQ (reference sequence). The trim removed 7 bases at V and 0 bases at J, leaving 2 bases unmatched. The CDR3 is 15 amino acids.